The 32 T cell receptor beta chains below were found in one sample sequenced in a study of persistence of HIV-infected CD4 T cells. Stimulation used 9 to 10 ug/mL lysate from CMV-infected fibroblasts. Memory cells lacking CD40L and CD69 with high CD45RO were sorted. The libraries were made with immunoSEQ version 4 in survey mode. Using immunoSEQ multiplex PCR, the repertoire was profiled, and TCRdb retains in-frame clones only, with some absent. The table has 40,000 to 55,000 clones, 70% to 80% seen once. Their antigens are not known. The sample consisted of CD4+ T cells sorted from PBMCs after roughly 20-hour stimulation, taken from a patient who received antiretroviral therapy. Receptor source: an adult man with HIV who was CMV-seropositive.

This clone showed up just a few times. CDR3 amino acids: CAWSVKKGQGGSPLHF. For the CDR3, the DNA is TGTGCCTGGAGTGTAAAAAAGGGCCAGGGGGGTTCACCCCTCCACTTT. V is TRBV30 and J is TRBJ1-6; 7 bases are shared with TRBD1. The V segment lost 0 bases and the J segment 9 bases; nucleotides outside the gene matches: 11. The CDR3 runs 16 residues. CDR1 GTSNPN and CDR2 SVGIG come from the germline V gene (reference sequence).

J is TRBJ2-1 and V is TRBV4-2; 14 bases map to TRBD2. J lost 9 bases, V lost 3 bases, and 7 bases had no gene match. This CDR3 has 16 amino acids. Per germline, CDR1 LGHNA and CDR2 YNFKEQ. CDR3 DNA sequence: TGTGCCAGCAGCCAGTCTCCGGGACTAGCGGGAGCTGAGCAGTTCTTC. Its protein is CASSQSPGLAGAEQFF.

CDR3: CASSSLNEKLFF. CDR3 nucleotides: TGTGCCAGCTCAAGCCTAAATGAAAAACTGTTTTTT. The V and J genes are TRBV7-8 and TRBJ1-4; D ambiguous. The CDR3 has 12 amino acids. The germline CDR1 and CDR2 sequences are SGHVS and FQNEAQ. The V gene lost 8 bases and the J gene lost 5 bases, with 9 bases spanning the gap.

The chain couples TRBV5-1 to TRBJ2-3; possibly TRBD1 for D (6 bases). Germline values: CDR1 SGHRS, CDR2 YFSETQ. V shed 4 bases and J shed 2 bases, with 14 bases lying between them. The CDR3 length is 15 residues. CDR3 protein: CASSLLTGNTDTQYF. CDR3 nucleotide sequence: TGCGCCAGCAGCCTACTGACAGGAAACACAGATACGCAGTATTTT.

The gene calls are TRBV2 and TRBJ2-7; a weak D match, TRBD2 (6 bases). Trimming removed 2 bases at V and 7 bases at J, with 12 bases between. The germline CDR1 and CDR2 sequences are SNHLY and FYNNEI. CDR3 length equals 13 residues. The CDR3 loop reads CASSEIRAGEQYF. For the CDR3, the DNA is TGTGCCAGCAGTGAAATCAGGGCGGGAGAGCAGTACTTC.

The CDR3 sequence: CASSSGLAGAHTGELFF. Here the CDR3 DNA reads TGTGCCAGCAGCTCGGGACTAGCGGGGGCACACACCGGGGAGCTGTTTTTT. The J gene is TRBJ2-2, the V gene TRBV5-4; TRBD2 matches at 14 bases. The CDR3 covers 17 residues. V dropped 3 bases and J dropped 3; count of bases not matched to a gene: 4. The germline CDR1 and CDR2 sequences are SGHNT and YYREEE (reference sequence).

The rearrangement links TRBV20-1 to TRBJ1-2; D uncertain. Trimming took off 7 bases at V and 2 bases at J, with 8 bases between the two ends. The CDR3 has 11 amino acids. Germline-derived CDR1 and CDR2 are DFQATT and SNEGSKA (reference sequence). The CDR3 region has the DNA TGCAGTGTTACACGGAACTATGGCTACACCTTC. Translation gives CSVTRNYGYTF.

The chain has TRBV6-2 or TRBV6-3 and TRBJ1-5; 7 bases align to TRBD1. The V gene end was trimmed by 1 base and the J gene end by 2 bases; junction bases not matched to a gene: 8. This CDR3 is 17 amino acids long. Per germline, CDR1 MNHEY and CDR2 SVGEGT. This CDR3 reads CASSYWKTGAGNQPQHF. The DNA for the CDR3 is TGTGCCAGCAGTTACTGGAAAACAGGGGCAGGCAATCAGCCCCAGCATTTT.

The gene calls are TRBV24-1 and TRBJ2-5; D is possibly TRBD2 (5 bases). The CDR3 totals 13 residues. Trimming shortened V by 3 bases and J by 5 bases, and 9 bases separated the two germline ends. Germline loops: CDR1 KGHDR, CDR2 SFDVKD. Here the CDR3 DNA reads TGTGCCACCAGTGATCCGGGGTGGGAGACCCAGTACTTC. Its protein product is CATSDPGWETQYF.

V and J are TRBV7-9 and TRBJ1-5; the D gene is possibly TRBD1 (6 bases). The CDR3 totals 14 residues. The V gene lost 5 bases and the J gene lost 0 bases, with 8 bases spanning the gap. Germline V CDR1 and CDR2: SEHNR, FQNEAQ (reference sequence). CDR3: CASSQGNSNQPQHF. The CDR3 coding sequence is TGTGCCAGCAGCCAGGGGAATAGCAATCAGCCCCAGCATTTT. The full variable domain, completed using reference TRBV7-9 and TRBJ1-5, is DTGVSQNPRHKITKRGQNVTFRCDPISEHNRLYWYRQTLGQGPEFLTYFQNEAQLEKSRLLSDRFSAERPKGSFSTLEIQRTEQGDSAMYLCASSQGNSNQPQHFGDGTRLSIL.

V usage is TRBV19 and J usage is TRBJ2-6; D is uncertain. The ends were cut back, 8 bases at V and 0 bases at J, with 17 bases in the middle. Germline loops: CDR1 LNHDA, CDR2 SQIVND (reference sequence). This CDR3 is 17 amino acids long. CDR3 sequence: CASAVMGMTSGANVLTF. CDR3 bases: TGTGCCAGTGCCGTTATGGGGATGACCTCTGGGGCCAACGTCCTGACTTTC.

This clone was observed a handful of times. CDR3 residues: CASSPSWATEAFF. CDR3 in DNA: TGTGCCAGCTCACCGTCCTGGGCCACTGAAGCTTTCTTT. This chain links TRBV18 with TRBJ1-1; D is unresolved. This CDR3 contains 13 residues. The germline V gene has CDR1 KGHSH and CDR2 LQKENI. V was pared by 3 bases and J by 4 bases, with 9 bases between.

The J gene is TRBJ1-2, the V gene TRBV6-5, with TRBD1 matching over 7 bases. Germline V CDR1 and CDR2: MNHEY, SVGAGI. V shed 6 bases and J 8 bases; nucleotides not matched to a gene: 6. There are 12 residues in the CDR3. The CDR3 bases are TGTGCCAGCAGCCGCGGACAGGTGGGCTACACCTTC. Its protein product is CASSRGQVGYTF.

On this clone itself: The same CDR3 arises from other DNA sequences in this sample as well. The chain recombines TRBV6-5 with TRBJ2-7; tentatively, D is TRBD1 (5 bases). The germline V gene has CDR1 MNHEY and CDR2 SVGAGI. The V end was cut by 6 bases, the J end by 2 bases, with 5 bases between. The CDR3 has 11 amino acids. This CDR3 is CASRGPYEQYF. In DNA, the CDR3 is TGTGCCAGCAGGGGGCCCTACGAGCAGTACTTC.

The V call is TRBV7-8, the J call TRBJ1-2, with 9 bases matching TRBD1. V trimming: 2 bases; J trimming: 7 bases; junction bases outside the gene matches: 5. The CDR3 covers 14 residues. Germline V gene data show CDR1 as SGHVS and CDR2 as FQNEAQ. DNA for the CDR3: TGTGCCAGCAGCTTAATTGGGACAGGGAGTGGCTACACCTTC. Translating it yields CASSLIGTGSGYTF.

The chain couples TRBV7-3 to TRBJ2-6; D remains unclear. The CDR3 runs to 17 residues. Germline assignment: CDR1 SGHTA and CDR2 FQGTGA. V dropped 1 base and J dropped 0 bases, with 10 bases sitting between them. The CDR3 spells CASSLKGRSSGANVLTF. The CDR3 DNA sequence: TGTGCCAGCAGCTTAAAGGGTCGTAGCTCTGGGGCCAACGTCCTGACTTTC.

The chain recombines TRBV4-3 with TRBJ2-2; D unclear. V gave up 4 bases and J gave up 8 bases, with 29 bases separating them. The CDR3 consists of 19 residues. Germline values: CDR1 LGHNA, CDR2 YSLEER. CDR3 in DNA: TGCGCCAGCAGCCCCCAACCTCATTATATGACGGATCTCTTTGGGGAGCTGTTTTTT. It yields the protein CASSPQPHYMTDLFGELFF.

This clone was seen a handful of times. The genes are TRBV4-3 and TRBJ2-7, with TRBD2 matching 10 bases. This CDR3 comprises 18 residues. Germline values: CDR1 LGHNA, CDR2 YSLEER. With V trimmed by 0 bases and J by 2 bases, 10 bases remained unmatched. CDR3 DNA sequence: TGCGCCAGCAGCCAAGATTATGGAGCTAGCGGGGGCCCCTACGAGCAGTACTTC. Its translation is CASSQDYGASGGPYEQYF.

The chain carries TRBV30 and TRBJ2-3, with 9 bases lining up with TRBD1. The CDR3 is made up of 15 amino acids. Germline CDR1 reads GTSNPN; CDR2 reads SVGIG (reference sequence). With V trimmed by 0 bases and J by 7 bases, 8 bases remained unmatched. The CDR3 reads CAWSVPQGAANTQYF. CDR3 nucleotide sequence: TGTGCCTGGAGTGTACCACAGGGGGCGGCGAATACGCAGTATTTT. The variable domain in full, with the rest retrieved from reference TRBV30 and TRBJ2-3, is SQTIHQWPATLVQPVGSPLSLECTVEGTSNPNLYWYRQAAGRGLQLLFYSVGIGQISSEVPQNLSASRPQDRQFILSSKKLLLSDSGFYLCAWSVPQGAANTQYFGPGTRLTVL.

The V gene is TRBV24-1, the J gene TRBJ2-2; possible D gene TRBD1, 7 bases. V lost 9 bases, J lost 7 bases, and 17 bases lay in between. This CDR3 region has 14 residues. Looked up from germline, CDR1 is KGHDR and CDR2 is SFDVKD. CDR3 protein: CATQGGAPGGELFF. The CDR3, as DNA: TGTGCCACCCAGGGGGGCGCCCCCGGCGGGGAGCTGTTTTTT.

This clone is medium-sized (0.01 to 0.1%). The chain recombines TRBV15 with TRBJ2-4; no clear D gene. Germline V gives CDR1 LNHNV, CDR2 YYDKDF (reference sequence). This CDR3 is built from 19 residues. The V gene lost 0 bases and the J gene lost 0 bases, with 18 bases spanning the gap. The chain's CDR3 is CATSREAGREALAKNIQYF. The CDR3 nucleotides are TGTGCCACCAGCAGAGAAGCAGGAAGGGAAGCCTTAGCCAAAAACATTCAGTACTTC. The complete variable domain, with remaining parts taken from reference TRBV15 and TRBJ2-4, reads DAMVIQNPRYQVTQFGKPVTLSCSQTLNHNVMYWYQQKSSQAPKLLFHYYDKDFNNEADTPDNFQSRRPNTSFCFLDIRSPGLGDTAMYLCATSREAGREALAKNIQYFGAGTRLSVL.

The CDR3 loop is CASSIGLGVNEQFF. For the CDR3, the DNA is TGTGCCAGTAGTATCGGTCTTGGGGTCAATGAGCAGTTCTTC. This chain joins TRBV19 and TRBJ2-1; the D is unclear. Germline V gene lookup returns CDR1 LNHDA and CDR2 SQIVND (reference sequence). The CDR3 consists of 14 residues. The V and J ends lost 3 bases and 6 bases respectively, with 12 bases between them.

The chain combines TRBV11-3 with TRBJ2-1, with 13 bases identical to TRBD2. CDR1 and CDR2 (germline): SGHNT, YENEEA. V gave up 4 bases and J gave up 6 bases; unmatched junction bases: 3. The CDR3 has 15 residues. The CDR3 sequence: CASSSRLAGGNEQFF. As DNA, the CDR3 is TGTGCCAGCAGCTCCCGACTAGCGGGAGGCAATGAGCAGTTCTTC.

The gene calls are TRBV14 and TRBJ1-2; perhaps TRBD1 as D (6 bases). From germline, CDR1 is SGHDN and CDR2 FVKESK. V gave up 1 base and J gave up 8 bases, with 17 bases separating them. The CDR3 loop spans 15 amino acids. This chain's CDR3 is CASSQGGAPVTGYTF. The CDR3 coding sequence is TGTGCCAGCAGCCAAGGGGGGGCGCCTGTTACGGGCTACACCTTC.

This clone appeared once. The chain joins TRBV15 to TRBJ1-5; D is unresolved. There are 13 residues in the CDR3. Trimming pared 1 base from V and 5 bases from J, leaving 6 bases between. CDR1 is LNHNV, CDR2 YYDKDF, per germline (reference sequence). In DNA form, the CDR3 reads TGTGCCACCAGCAGAGGACAATATCAGCCCCAGCATTTT. Translating it yields CATSRGQYQPQHF.

This sequence joins TRBV29-1 and TRBJ1-2, with 12 positions matching TRBD1. Germline V gives CDR1 SQVTM, CDR2 ANQGSEA. The CDR3 loop spans 15 amino acids. Unmatched junction bases numbered 8, after V lost 7 bases and J lost 2 bases. The CDR3 spells CSAVRDRGQNYGYTF. The DNA for the CDR3 is TGCAGCGCGGTCCGGGACAGGGGGCAGAACTATGGCTACACCTTC.

The V and J genes are TRBV6-5 and TRBJ1-2; tentative D call: TRBD1 (5 bases). Germline-derived CDR1 and CDR2 are MNHEY and SVGAGI. The CDR3 loop spans 14 amino acids. V dropped 4 bases and J dropped 3 bases, with 12 bases sitting between them. The CDR3 is CASSWGRQDYGYTF. DNA for the CDR3: TGTGCCAGCAGTTGGGGCAGGCAAGACTATGGCTACACCTTC.

CDR3 region: CASGGGYGYTF. The CDR3 nucleotides are TGTGCCAGCGGTGGAGGGTACGGCTACACCTTC. The rearrangement uses TRBV2 and TRBJ1-2; D is unclear. V lost 8 bases and J 8 bases, leaving 12 bases between the germline ends. Germline CDR1 and CDR2: SNHLY and FYNNEI. The CDR3 is 11 residues long.

About this clone itself: The junction shows a germline mismatch at one end, possibly a read error. The chain uses TRBV18 and TRBJ1-5; 7 bases agree with TRBD1. The CDR3 extends over 14 amino acids. Looked up from germline, CDR1 is KGHSH and CDR2 is LQKENI. The CDR3 coding sequence is TGTGCCAGCTCGCCACAGGGGAGCAATCAGCCCCAGCATTTT. Its translation: CASSPQGSNQPQHF.

The J gene is TRBJ1-1, the V gene TRBV27; D is uncertain. CDR1 MNHEY and CDR2 SMNVEV come from the germline V gene (reference sequence). The V gene lost 2 bases and the J gene lost 1 base, with 11 bases spanning the gap. This CDR3 has 15 amino acids. The CDR3: CASSLGGHWNTEAFF. The CDR3 coding sequence is TGTGCCAGCAGTTTAGGAGGGCACTGGAACACTGAAGCTTTCTTT.

The chain carries TRBV19 and TRBJ1-5; 7 bases map to TRBD1. Germline CDR1 LNHDA, CDR2 SQIVND (reference sequence). V was pared by 5 bases and J by 8 bases, with 15 bases of the junction left unmatched. CDR3 length: 16 amino acids. The CDR3 here is CASSPPPDRVREPQHF. The CDR3 DNA sequence: TGTGCCAGTAGTCCCCCCCCTGACAGGGTAAGGGAGCCCCAGCATTTT.

The rearrangement uses TRBV4-2 and TRBJ2-3, with 12 bases lining up with TRBD2. V dropped 4 bases and J dropped 4; count of bases not matched to a gene: 24. CDR1 and CDR2 (germline): LGHNA, YNFKEQ. The CDR3 has 22 residues. This CDR3 reads CASSPSYPSNRASGRAPDTQYF. The CDR3 DNA is TGTGCCAGCAGCCCGTCCTACCCTTCGAACAGGGCTAGCGGGAGGGCCCCAGATACGCAGTATTTT.